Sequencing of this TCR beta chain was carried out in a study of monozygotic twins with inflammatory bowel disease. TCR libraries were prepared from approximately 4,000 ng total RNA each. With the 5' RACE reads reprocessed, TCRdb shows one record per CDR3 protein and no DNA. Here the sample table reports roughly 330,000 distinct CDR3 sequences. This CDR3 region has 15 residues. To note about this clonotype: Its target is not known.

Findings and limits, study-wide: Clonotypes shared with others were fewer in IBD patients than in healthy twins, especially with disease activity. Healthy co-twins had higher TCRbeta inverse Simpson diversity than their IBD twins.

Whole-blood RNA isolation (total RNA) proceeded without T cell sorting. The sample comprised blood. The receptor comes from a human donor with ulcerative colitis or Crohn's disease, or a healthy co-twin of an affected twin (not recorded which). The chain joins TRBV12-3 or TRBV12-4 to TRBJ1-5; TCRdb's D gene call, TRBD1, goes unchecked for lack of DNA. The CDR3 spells CASSRGGYSNQPQHF.